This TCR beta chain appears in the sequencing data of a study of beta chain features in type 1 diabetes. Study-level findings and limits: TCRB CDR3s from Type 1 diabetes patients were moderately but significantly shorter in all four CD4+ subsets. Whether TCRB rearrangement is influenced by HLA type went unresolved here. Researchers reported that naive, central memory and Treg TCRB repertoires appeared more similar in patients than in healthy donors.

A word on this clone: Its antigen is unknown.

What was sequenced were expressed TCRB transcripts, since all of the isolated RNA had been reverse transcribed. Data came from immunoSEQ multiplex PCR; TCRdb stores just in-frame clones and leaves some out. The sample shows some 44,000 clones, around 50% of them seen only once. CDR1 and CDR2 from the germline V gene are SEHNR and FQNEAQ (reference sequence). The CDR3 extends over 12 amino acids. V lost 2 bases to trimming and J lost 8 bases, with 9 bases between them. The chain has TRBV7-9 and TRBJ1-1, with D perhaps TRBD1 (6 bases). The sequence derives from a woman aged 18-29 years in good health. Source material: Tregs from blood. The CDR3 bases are TGTGCCAGCAGCTTAATTGGGACAGAAGCTTTCTTT. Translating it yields CASSLIGTEAFF.